This T cell receptor (beta chain) was identified in a study of human T cells and chemical hapten exposure. Study-wide findings and caveats: Counts of TCRs expanded at PT1 correlated positively with patch test score. TCRs above 1 in 1000 frequency did not change with DPC sensitization.

The library attached unique molecular identifiers to individual cDNA molecules. Each CDR3 protein is one row after TCRdb ran MiXCR on the RACE reads. The profile shows some 71,000 distinct CDR3 sequences, 9% to 12% of them singletons. The germline V and J ends were trimmed by 4 bases and 2 bases, with 8 bases remaining between them. The germline CDR1 and CDR2 sequences are MNHNS and SASEGT. This CDR3 comprises 13 residues. In this sample, this clonotype turned up many times. Antigen specificity is unknown. Time point described: patch test 2, 6 weeks after DPC sensitization. Treatment: therapeutic diphenylcyclopropenone sensitization with weekly scalp DPC.

This sequence originates from a woman in her forties or fifties with alopecia areata. Some clones in this sample may be carry-over from other donors' samples. The sequencing used whole blood, collected in connection with sensitization to the hapten diphenylcyclopropenone (DPC). This chain connects TRBV6-1 to TRBJ1-1; D may be TRBD1 (6 bases). The CDR3 here is CASSAQGNTEAFF. CDR3 bases: TGTGCCAGCAGTGCACAGGGTAACACTGAAGCTTTCTTT.